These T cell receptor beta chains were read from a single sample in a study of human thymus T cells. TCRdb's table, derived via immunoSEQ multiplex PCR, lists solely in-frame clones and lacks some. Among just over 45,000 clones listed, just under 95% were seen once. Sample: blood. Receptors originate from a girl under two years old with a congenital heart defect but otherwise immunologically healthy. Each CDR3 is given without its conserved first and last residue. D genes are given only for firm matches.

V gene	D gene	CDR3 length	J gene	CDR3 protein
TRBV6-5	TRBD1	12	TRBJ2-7	ASSWGQGGYEQY
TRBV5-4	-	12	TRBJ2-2	ASSAPTVAGELF
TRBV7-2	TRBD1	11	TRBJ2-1	ASSLTGVVGQF
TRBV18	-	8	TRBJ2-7	ASSPYEQY
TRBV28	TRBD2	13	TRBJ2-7	ASSPQLAGAYEQY
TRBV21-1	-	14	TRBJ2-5	ASSPGTGERGETQY
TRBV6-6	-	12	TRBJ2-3	ASSYYGRTDTQY
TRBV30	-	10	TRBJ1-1	ALSRMNTEAF
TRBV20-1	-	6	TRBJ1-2	SAGGYT
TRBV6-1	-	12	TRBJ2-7	ASTPVGLSGEQY
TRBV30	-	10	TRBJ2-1	AWAGSYNEQF
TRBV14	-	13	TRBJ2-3	ASSRNRINTDTQY
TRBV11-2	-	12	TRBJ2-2	ASSFLRSTGELF
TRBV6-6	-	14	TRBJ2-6	ASRTPGARGANVLT